One and the same sample provided the 14 T cell receptor beta chains below, sequenced in a study of blood T cells in healthy people across ages. Through a sample-barcoded 5' primer and a J-beta primer mix, a second PCR was run for about 6 to 11 cycles. In TCRdb, the 5' RACE reads were re-called with MiXCR into one record per CDR3 protein. In the table there are nearly 800,000 distinct CDR3 sequences, 25% of which are singletons. The data also belong to a second study, concerning T cells of mothers and their children.

Sequenced: blood. These receptors all come from a boy under 18 in good health.

This clonotype was picked up a small number of times. CDR3 sequence: CSASRRGASAAQYF. CDR3 DNA: TGCAGTGCTAGTAGGCGGGGGGCCTCCGCGGCCCAGTACTTC. The chain links TRBV20-1 to TRBJ2-1; 8 nucleotides align to TRBD2. The J call may be incorrect, as the DNA end agrees better with TRBJ2-5. Per germline, CDR1 DFQATT and CDR2 SNEGSKA (reference sequence). This CDR3 comprises 14 residues.

This rearrangement joins TRBV14 to TRBJ2-1; 9 bases are a match to TRBD2. V was clipped by 3 bases and J by 1 base; unmatched bases: 13. The CDR3 is made up of 19 amino acids. Germline loops: CDR1 SGHDN, CDR2 FVKESK. The CDR3 is CASSHLPKFSGSSYNEQFF. In nucleotides, the CDR3 is TGTGCCAGCAGCCACCTCCCCAAATTTAGCGGGAGTTCCTACAATGAGCAGTTCTTC.

This clonotype was seen more than once but under ten times. V and J are TRBV12-3 or TRBV12-4 and TRBJ2-5; D assignment may be TRBD1 or TRBD2 (6 bases each). The V end was cut by 6 bases, the J end by 0 bases, with 14 bases between. This CDR3 has 15 residues. DNA of the CDR3: TGTGCCAGCAGCTTAACGGGGGCCAACCAAGAGACCCAGTACTTC. Translating it yields CASSLTGANQETQYF.

This clonotype was detected only a few times. The rearrangement uses TRBV6-2 or TRBV6-3 and TRBJ2-2; TRBD2 is a possible D gene (6 bases). The CDR3 covers 15 residues. Trimming cost V 6 bases and J 2 bases, with 13 bases left between them. Germline CDR1 MNHEY, CDR2 SVGEGT. DNA for the CDR3: TGTGCCAGCAGGGGGACTTTAGCCAACACCGGGGAGCTGTTTTTT. Protein: CASRGTLANTGELFF.

This clonotype was observed a handful of times. This chain links TRBV12-3 or TRBV12-4 with TRBJ2-5, with D tentatively TRBD1 (6 bases). Near its end, the DNA agrees better with TRBJ2-7, so the J call may be wrong. The length of the CDR3 is 14 residues. The CDR3 sequence is CASRPGTFTYEQYF. In DNA, the CDR3 is TGTGCCAGCAGGCCCGGGACATTCACCTACGAGCAGTACTTC.

A note on this clonotype: Its ends do not fully match the called genes, so a read error is possible. This chain joins TRBV7-7 and TRBJ2-3; tentatively, D is TRBD1 or TRBD2 (6 bases each). Germline lookup yields CDR1 SSHAT and CDR2 FNYEAQ (reference sequence). The CDR3 is made up of 15 amino acids. The CDR3 here is CASSLKGGQTDTQYF. DNA for the CDR3: TGTGCTAGCAGCCTAAAGGGGGGTCAGACAGATACGCAGTATTTT.

The V call is TRBV9, the J call TRBJ2-5; 12 bases agree with TRBD2. The end of the DNA fits TRBJ2-1 better, so the J call may be wrong. This CDR3 contains 15 residues. From germline, CDR1 is SGDLS and CDR2 YYNGEE. This chain's CDR3 is CASSYGLAGFPEQFF. The CDR3 bases are TGTGCCAGCAGCTATGGACTAGCGGGGTTTCCTGAGCAGTTCTTC.

About this clonotype: A read error may produce the germline difference seen at one junction end. V is TRBV7-2 and J is TRBJ2-5; 7 bases fit TRBD1. TRBJ2-7 matches the DNA end more closely, so the J call is doubtful. The length of the CDR3 is 14 residues. Germline V CDR1 and CDR2: SGHTA, FQGNSA. The CDR3 DNA reads as TGTGCCAGCACCTTACAGGGGTTCTCCTACGAGCAGTACTTC. Translated: CASTLQGFSYEQYF.

This clonotype was seen ten or more times. The junction departs from the called germline gene at one end, perhaps through a read error. The V gene is TRBV6-2 or TRBV6-3, the J gene TRBJ2-7, with unresolved D. Germline CDR1 is MNHEY and CDR2 is SVGEGT. This CDR3 spans 11 amino acids. The CDR3 sequence is CASSNSYEQYF. CDR3 sequence (DNA): TGTGCCAGCAGTAACTCCTACGAGCAGTACTTC.

This clonotype was seen a handful of times. This rearrangement joins TRBV7-9 to TRBJ2-2, with unresolved D. This CDR3 contains 14 residues. Germline values: CDR1 SEHNR, CDR2 FQNEAQ (reference sequence). Between the trimmed V and J ends, which lost 8 bases and 0 bases, there was a span of 10 bases. CDR3 sequence reads: CASGHQPNTGELFF. In DNA, the CDR3 is TGTGCCAGCGGGCACCAACCGAACACCGGGGAGCTGTTTTTT.

The chain is built from TRBV20-1 and TRBJ2-4, with D possibly TRBD2 on 6 matching bases. Germline CDR1 is DFQATT and CDR2 is SNEGSKA (reference sequence). Trimming pared 5 bases from V and 1 base from J, leaving 12 bases between. The CDR3 consists of 14 residues. CDR3 bases: TGCAGTGCTCGTTCGGCGGGGGCCAAAAACATTCAGTACTTC. Translating it yields CSARSAGAKNIQYF.

This clonotype was seen more than once but under ten times. The chain recombines TRBV12-3 or TRBV12-4 with TRBJ2-4, with TRBD1 matching 9 bases. The CDR3 totals 17 residues. V shed 6 bases and J 8 bases; nucleotides not matched to a gene: 17. CDR3 bases: TGTGCCAGCAGAGCACCGGGACAGGGAACGGTCTTGGACATTCAGTACTTC. Residues: CASRAPGQGTVLDIQYF.

Here the CDR3 DNA reads TGTGCCAGCAGCCGACCACTAGCGGGGAATTACGAGCAGTACTTC. Translating it yields CASSRPLAGNYEQYF. The V gene is TRBV5-6, the J gene TRBJ2-5, with 10 positions matching TRBD2. The DNA end lines up better with TRBJ2-7; the J call may be wrong. In germline, CDR1 is SGHDT, CDR2 YYEEEE. The CDR3 loop spans 15 amino acids.

The chain uses TRBV7-9 and TRBJ2-5; 9 bases line up with TRBD2. The end of the DNA aligns better with TRBJ2-7, so the J call may be wrong. CDR3 length equals 16 residues. Germline V gene lookup returns CDR1 SEHNR and CDR2 FQNEAQ (reference sequence). The CDR3 sequence: CASSSLELAGQYEQYF. The CDR3 coding sequence is TGTGCCAGCAGCTCCCTAGAGCTAGCGGGACAATACGAGCAGTACTTC.